This TCR beta chain appears in the sequencing data of a study of naive and memory T cell subsets. This CDR3 is 14 amino acids long. Per germline, CDR1 MDHEN and CDR2 SYDVKM. V was pared by 7 bases and J by 2 bases, with 7 bases of the junction left unmatched. Study-wide findings and caveats: Each distinct alpha or beta sequence counts as one clonotype. Especially in CD8 cells, naive repertoires contained a few larger clonotypes, possibly CD45RA-re-expressing memory cells.

Both TRBC1 and TRBC2 were covered by a beta constant-region primer of two equimolar oligonucleotides. Nested alpha and beta constant-region primers with the SP2 primer drove four PCR rounds on ligated cDNA. Ligation attached a single-stranded oligonucleotide with a 12-nucleotide UMI and the SP2 primer to the cDNA 3' end. TCRdb reprocessed the UMI-ligation and nested PCR reads with MiXCR, giving one entry per CDR3 protein. The table has some 110,000 distinct CDR3 sequences, about 15% seen once. This clonotype was counted at least ten times. Its antigen is as yet unknown. The sequence came from a human donor in good health. Input material: naive CD8+ T cells from blood. This chain joins TRBV28 and TRBJ2-7; 8 bases align to TRBD1. CDR3 coding DNA: TGTGCCAGCACCCCTGGGGACAGGACCTACGAGCAGTACTTC. This gives the protein CASTPGDRTYEQYF.